This TCR beta chain originates from a study of cytomegalovirus exposure and HLA in healthy donors. PCR involved 60 Vbeta and 13 Jbeta primers. The repertoire was sequenced with immunoSEQ multiplex PCR; TCRdb's copy has only in-frame clones and lacks some. The sample contains 180,000 or so clones, 80% to 90% of which appear only once. The CDR3 runs to 14 residues. The ends were cut back, 5 bases at V and 6 bases at J, with 17 bases in the middle. Germline assignment: CDR1 SGHNT and CDR2 YYREEE (reference sequence). The genes are TRBV5-4 and TRBJ1-2; possible D gene TRBD1, 5 bases. The source of this sequence is a man aged 18-30 years in good health and CMV-seropositive. The sample taken for sequencing was PBMCs. The chain's CDR3 is CASSPPGRADGYTF. For the CDR3, the DNA is TGTGCCAGCAGTCCCCCCGGCAGGGCCGATGGCTACACCTTC.